The present T cell receptor beta chain was sequenced within a study of CD8 T cells in ankylosing spondylitis. With V trimmed by 6 bases and J by 4 bases, 12 bases remained unmatched. This CDR3 is built from 15 residues. CDR1 and CDR2 from the germline V gene are DFQATT and SNEGSKA (reference sequence). TCR beta libraries were made by quantitative 5'-RACE with molecular barcodes. Each CDR3 protein is one row after TCRdb ran MiXCR on the 5' RACE reads. The sample records hundreds of thousands of distinct CDR3 sequences, 20% to 30% being singletons. With regard to this clonotype: Its antigen is as yet unknown.

The study's findings and limits: Peripheral blood samples showed relatively rare disease-linked clones, and these clones were CD8+.

This TCR derives from a male donor with ankylosing spondylitis or in good health (not recorded which). The rearrangement links TRBV20-1 to TRBJ2-1, with 7 positions matching TRBD2. Input material: blood, either unsorted or a sorted T cell fraction (not recorded which). The CDR3 bases are TGCAGTGCCCGGCAGGCTAGCGGTCAGTACAATGAGCAGTTCTTC. It specifies CSARQASGQYNEQFF.